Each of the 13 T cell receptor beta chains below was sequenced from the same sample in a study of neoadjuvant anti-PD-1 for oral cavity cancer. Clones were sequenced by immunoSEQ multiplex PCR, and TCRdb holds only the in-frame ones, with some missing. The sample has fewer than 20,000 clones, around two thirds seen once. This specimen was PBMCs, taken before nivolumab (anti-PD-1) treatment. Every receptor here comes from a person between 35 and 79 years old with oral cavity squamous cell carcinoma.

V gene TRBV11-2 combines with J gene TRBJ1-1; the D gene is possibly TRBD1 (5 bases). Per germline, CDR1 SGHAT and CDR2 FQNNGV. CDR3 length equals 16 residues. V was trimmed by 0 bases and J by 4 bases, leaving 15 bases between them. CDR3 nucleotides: TGTGCCAGCAGCTTAGATTACCCGGCGACAGCCACTGAAGCTTTCTTT. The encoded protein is CASSLDYPATATEAFF. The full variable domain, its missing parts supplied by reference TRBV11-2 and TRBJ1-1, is EAGVAQSPRYKIIEKRQSVAFWCNPISGHATLYWYQQILGQGPKLLIQFQNNGVVDDSQLPKDRFSAERLKGVDSTLKIQPAKLEDSAVYLCASSLDYPATATEAFFGQGTRLTVV.

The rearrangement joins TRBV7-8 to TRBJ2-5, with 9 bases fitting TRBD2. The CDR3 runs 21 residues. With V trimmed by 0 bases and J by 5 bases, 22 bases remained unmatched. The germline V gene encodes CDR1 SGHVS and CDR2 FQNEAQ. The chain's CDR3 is CASSLALSGGTNRSPPETQYF. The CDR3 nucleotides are TGTGCCAGCAGCTTAGCGCTAAGCGGGGGGACGAACAGGTCTCCCCCGGAGACCCAGTACTTC.

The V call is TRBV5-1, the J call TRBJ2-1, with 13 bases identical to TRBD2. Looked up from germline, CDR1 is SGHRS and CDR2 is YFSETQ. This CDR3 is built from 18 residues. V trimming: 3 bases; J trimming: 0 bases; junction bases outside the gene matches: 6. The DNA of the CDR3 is TGCGCCAGCAGCTCCGGACTAGCGGGAGTTTACTCCTACAATGAGCAGTTCTTC. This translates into CASSSGLAGVYSYNEQFF.

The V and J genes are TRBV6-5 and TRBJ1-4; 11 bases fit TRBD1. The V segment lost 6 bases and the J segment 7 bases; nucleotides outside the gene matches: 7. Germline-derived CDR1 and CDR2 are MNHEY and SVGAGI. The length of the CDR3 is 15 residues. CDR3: CASRQSGQGGEKLFF. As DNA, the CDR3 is TGTGCCAGCAGACAATCGGGACAGGGGGGTGAAAAACTGTTTTTT.

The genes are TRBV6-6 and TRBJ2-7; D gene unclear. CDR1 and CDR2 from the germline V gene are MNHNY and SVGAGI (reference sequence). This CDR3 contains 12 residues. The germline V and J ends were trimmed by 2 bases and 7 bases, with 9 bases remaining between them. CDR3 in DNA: TGTGCCAGCAGTTACGATTTGAAAGAGCAGTACTTC. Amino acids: CASSYDLKEQYF.

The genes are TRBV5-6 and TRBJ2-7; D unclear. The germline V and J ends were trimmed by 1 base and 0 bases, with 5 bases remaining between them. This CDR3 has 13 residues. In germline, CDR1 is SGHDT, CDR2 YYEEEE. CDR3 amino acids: CASSLYTSYEQYF. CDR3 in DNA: TGTGCCAGCAGCTTGTACACCTCCTACGAGCAGTACTTC. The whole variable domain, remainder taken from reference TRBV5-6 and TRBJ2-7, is DAGVTQSPTHLIKTRGQQVTLRCSPKSGHDTVSWYQQALGQGPQFIFQYYEEEERQRGNFPDRFSGHQFPNYSSELNVNALLLGDSALYLCASSLYTSYEQYFGPGTRLTVT.

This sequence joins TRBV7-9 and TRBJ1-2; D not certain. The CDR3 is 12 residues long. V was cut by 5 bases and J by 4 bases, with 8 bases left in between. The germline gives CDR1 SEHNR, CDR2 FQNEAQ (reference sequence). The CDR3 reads CASSPGSYGYTF. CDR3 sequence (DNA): TGTGCCAGCAGCCCCGGCTCCTATGGCTACACCTTC.

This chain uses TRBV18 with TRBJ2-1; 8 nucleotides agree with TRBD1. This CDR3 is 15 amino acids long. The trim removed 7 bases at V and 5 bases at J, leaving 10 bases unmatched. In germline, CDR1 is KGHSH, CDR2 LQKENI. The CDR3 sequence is CASCNQGAGNNEQFF. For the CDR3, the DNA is TGTGCCAGCTGCAACCAGGGGGCAGGTAACAATGAGCAGTTCTTC.

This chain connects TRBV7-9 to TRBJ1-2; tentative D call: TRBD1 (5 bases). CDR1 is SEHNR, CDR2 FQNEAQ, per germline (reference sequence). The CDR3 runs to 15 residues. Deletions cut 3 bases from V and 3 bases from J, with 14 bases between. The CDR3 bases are TGTGCCAGCAGCTTGGGGGACGGCCTTGACTATGGCTACACCTTC. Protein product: CASSLGDGLDYGYTF.

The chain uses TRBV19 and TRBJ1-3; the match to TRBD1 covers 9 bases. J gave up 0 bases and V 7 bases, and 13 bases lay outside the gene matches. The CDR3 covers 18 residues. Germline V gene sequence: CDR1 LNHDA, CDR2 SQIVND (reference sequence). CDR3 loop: CASTSDRGAPTSGNTIYF. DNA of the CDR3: TGTGCCAGTACCAGCGACAGGGGGGCCCCGACCTCTGGAAACACCATATATTTT.

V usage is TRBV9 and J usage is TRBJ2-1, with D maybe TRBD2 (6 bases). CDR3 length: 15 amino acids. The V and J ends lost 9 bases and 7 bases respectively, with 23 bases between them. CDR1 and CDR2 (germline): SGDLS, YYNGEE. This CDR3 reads CANGDRRASGNEQFF. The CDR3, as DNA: TGTGCCAACGGGGATCGGAGGGCCTCGGGTAATGAGCAGTTCTTC.

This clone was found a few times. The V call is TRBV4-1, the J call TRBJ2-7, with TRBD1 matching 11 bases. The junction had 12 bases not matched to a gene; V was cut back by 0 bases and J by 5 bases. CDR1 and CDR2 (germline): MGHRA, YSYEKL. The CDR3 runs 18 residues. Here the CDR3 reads CASSQDVPLDRGRHEQYF. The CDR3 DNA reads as TGCGCCAGCAGCCAAGATGTCCCTTTGGACAGGGGGCGCCACGAGCAGTACTTC.

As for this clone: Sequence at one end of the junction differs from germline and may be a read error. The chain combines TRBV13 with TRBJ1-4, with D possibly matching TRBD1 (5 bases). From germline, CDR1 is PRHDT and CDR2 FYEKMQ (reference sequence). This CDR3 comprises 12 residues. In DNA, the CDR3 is TGTGCCAGCAGCTTAGACCCGGGACGGATCCTTTTT. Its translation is CASSLDPGRILF.